These T cell receptor beta chains were read from a single sample in a study of CD8 T cells in Susac syndrome. TCRdb processed the immunoSEQ multiplex PCR reads anew with MiXCR; each CDR3 protein has one entry. The repertoire holds about 160,000 distinct CDR3 sequences, roughly 95% seen once, with approximately 0.14% in the top ten. What was sequenced was CD4+ T cells from PBMCs. The source of these receptors is a human donor in good health. The CDR3 runs from the conserved cysteine through the conserved F or W. A D gene is named only where the DNA matches it firmly. Clone size is stated in some rows and not others, as once, few, many or a class when expanded.

j_call,v_call,d_call,clone_size,cdr3_length,cdr3_aa,cdr3_nt
TRBJ1-3,TRBV29-1,.,.,13,CSVGQSSGNTIYF,TGCAGCGTTGGACAGTCCTCTGGAAACACCATATATTTT
TRBJ2-3,TRBV7-9,.,.,14,CASLASVSTDTQYF,TGTGCCAGCCTAGCGTCAGTAAGCACAGATACGCAGTATTTT
TRBJ2-2,TRBV7-2,.,.,14,CASSFTGGAGELFF,TGTGCCAGCAGCTTCACCGGGGGAGCCGGGGAGCTGTTTTTT
TRBJ1-2,TRBV18,.,.,15,CASSPPTRPTYGYTF,TGTGCCAGCTCACCACCGACCAGGCCGACCTATGGCTACACCTTC
TRBJ2-5,TRBV7-8,TRBD1,.,15,CASSLMGRGQETQYF,TGTGCCAGCAGCTTAATGGGCAGGGGGCAAGAGACCCAGTACTTC
TRBJ2-5,TRBV2,.,.,14,CASSERRIQETQYF,TGTGCCAGCAGTGAAAGGCGAATCCAAGAGACCCAGTACTTC
TRBJ2-5,TRBV20-1,TRBD2,.,15,CSAFGGTSSQETQYF,TGCAGTGCTTTTGGCGGGACTAGCTCTCAAGAGACCCAGTACTTC
TRBJ1-1,TRBV7-2,TRBD1,.,14,CASSFGTGDKKAFF,TGTGCCAGCAGCTTCGGGACAGGAGATAAGAAGGCTTTCTTT
TRBJ2-7,TRBV4-1,.,.,14,CASSRLTGFYEQYF,TGCGCCAGCAGCCGCCTAACAGGGTTCTACGAGCAGTACTTC
TRBJ1-3,TRBV3-1,.,.,14,CASSQREAGNTIYF,TGTGCCAGCAGCCAAAGGGAGGCTGGAAACACCATATATTTT
TRBJ2-7,TRBV10-3,.,.,14,CAIKSADGAYEQYF,TGTGCCATCAAATCGGCTGACGGAGCCTACGAGCAGTACTTC
TRBJ2-2,TRBV6-6,.,.,11,CASRDPGELFF,TGTGCCAGCAGGGATCCCGGGGAGCTGTTTTTT
TRBJ2-5,TRBV4-2,TRBD2,.,17,CASSQEWLAGGGETQYF,TGTGCCAGCAGCCAAGAGTGGCTAGCGGGGGGTGGAGAGACCCAGTACTTC
TRBJ1-5,TRBV6-5,TRBD1,.,13,CASSLTTGEIQHF,TGTGCCAGCAGCCTTACGACAGGGGAGATCCAGCATTTT
TRBJ1-2,TRBV6-1,TRBD1,.,14,CASSELQGHYGYTF,TGTGCCAGCAGTGAACTACAGGGGCACTATGGCTACACCTTC
TRBJ2-3,TRBV20-1,TRBD2,.,15,CSAEYSGGERDTQYF,TGCAGTGCTGAGTATAGCGGGGGGGAACGAGATACGCAGTATTTT
TRBJ2-2,TRBV2,.,.,14,CASRAAANTGELFF,TGTGCCAGCAGGGCGGCGGCTAACACCGGGGAGCTGTTTTTT
TRBJ1-6,TRBV27,.,.,14,CASSLDWTNSPLHF,TGTGCCAGCAGCCTCGATTGGACTAATTCACCCCTCCACTTT
TRBJ1-5,TRBV27,.,.,15,CASSLKPTSNQPQHF,TGTGCCAGCAGTTTAAAACCGACCAGCAATCAGCCCCAGCATTTT
TRBJ2-1,TRBV3-1,.,.,13,CASSQTRLNEQFF,TGTGCCAGCAGCCAAACCCGACTGAATGAGCAGTTCTTC
TRBJ1-2,TRBV3-1,.,.,13,CASSRPGGAGYTF,TGTGCCAGCAGCCGTCCCGGGGGGGCGGGCTACACCTTC
TRBJ2-7,TRBV5-8,.,.,12,CANHKEVYEQYF,TGTGCCAACCATAAGGAGGTCTACGAGCAGTACTTC
TRBJ2-7,TRBV29-1,TRBD1,few,12,CSVGTGGGEQYF,TGCAGCGTCGGGACAGGGGGCGGCGAGCAGTACTTC
TRBJ2-3,TRBV7-2,TRBD2,.,16,CASSYLAGGQGDTQYF,TGTGCCAGCAGCTATCTAGCGGGGGGCCAGGGAGATACGCAGTATTTT
TRBJ1-1,TRBV6-6,.,.,13,CVSSNRVSTEAFF,TGTGTCAGCAGTAACAGGGTTTCGACTGAAGCTTTCTTT
TRBJ1-3,TRBV20-1,.,.,15,CSANPGHLSGNTIYF,TGCAGTGCTAACCCGGGACACCTCTCTGGAAACACCATATATTTT
TRBJ1-2,TRBV30,.,.,15,CAWSPPGSTNYGYTF,TGTGCCTGGAGTCCACCGGGTTCTACTAACTATGGCTACACCTTC
TRBJ2-5,TRBV5-4,TRBD1,.,15,CASSSPTGTQETQYF,TGTGCCAGCAGCTCCCCGACAGGGACGCAAGAGACCCAGTACTTC
TRBJ1-4,TRBV15,.,.,14,CATSRERTYEKLFF,TGTGCCACCAGCAGAGAGCGGACGTATGAAAAACTGTTTTTT
TRBJ1-2,TRBV2,.,.,14,CASSESGHYYGYTF,TGTGCCAGCAGTGAATCGGGACATTACTATGGCTACACCTTC
TRBJ2-1,TRBV6-1,.,few,11,CASRSGNEQFF,TGTGCCAGCAGAAGTGGGAATGAGCAGTTCTTC
TRBJ2-1,TRBV5-1,TRBD2,.,15,CASSRGSGGHNEQFF,TGCGCCAGCAGCCGGGGGAGCGGGGGCCACAATGAGCAGTTCTTC
TRBJ2-3,TRBV15,TRBD1,.,14,CATLGQGIVDTQYF,TGTGCCACCTTGGGACAGGGGATTGTAGATACGCAGTATTTT